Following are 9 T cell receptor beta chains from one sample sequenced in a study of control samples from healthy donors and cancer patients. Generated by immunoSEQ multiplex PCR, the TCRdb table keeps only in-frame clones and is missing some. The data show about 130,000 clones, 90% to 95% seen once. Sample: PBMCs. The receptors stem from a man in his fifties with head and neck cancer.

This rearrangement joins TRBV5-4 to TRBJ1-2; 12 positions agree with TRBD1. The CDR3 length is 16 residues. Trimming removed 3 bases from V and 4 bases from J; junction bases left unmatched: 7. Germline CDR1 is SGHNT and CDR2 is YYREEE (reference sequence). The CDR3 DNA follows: TGTGCCAGCAGCTCCCCGGGACAGGGGGCGGGCTATGGCTACACCTTC. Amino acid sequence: CASSSPGQGAGYGYTF. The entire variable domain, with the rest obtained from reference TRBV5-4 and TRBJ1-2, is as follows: ETGVTQSPTHLIKTRGQQVTLRCSSQSGHNTVSWYQQALGQGPQFIFQYYREEENGRGNFPPRFSGLQFPNYSSELNVNALELDDSALYLCASSSPGQGAGYGYTFGSGTRLTVV.

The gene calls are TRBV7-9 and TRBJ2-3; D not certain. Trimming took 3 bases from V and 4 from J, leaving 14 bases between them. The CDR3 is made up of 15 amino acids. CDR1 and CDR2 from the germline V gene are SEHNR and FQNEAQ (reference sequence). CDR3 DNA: TGTGCCAGCAGCTTGCCAGGCCCCTGGGCAGATACGCAGTATTTT. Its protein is CASSLPGPWADTQYF.

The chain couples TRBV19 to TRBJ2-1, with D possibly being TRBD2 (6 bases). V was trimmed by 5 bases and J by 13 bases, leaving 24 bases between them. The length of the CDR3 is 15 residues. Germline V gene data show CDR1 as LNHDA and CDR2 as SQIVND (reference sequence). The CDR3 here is CASSARRGNPDGQFF. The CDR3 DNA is TGTGCCAGTAGTGCCCGTCGGGGGAATCCTGACGGTCAGTTCTTC.

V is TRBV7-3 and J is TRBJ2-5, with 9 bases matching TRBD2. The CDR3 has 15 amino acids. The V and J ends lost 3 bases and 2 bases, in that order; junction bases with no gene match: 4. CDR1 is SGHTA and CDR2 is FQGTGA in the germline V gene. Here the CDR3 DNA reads TGTGCCAGCAGCTTTAGCGGGGGCCCACAAGAGACCCAGTACTTC. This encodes CASSFSGGPQETQYF.

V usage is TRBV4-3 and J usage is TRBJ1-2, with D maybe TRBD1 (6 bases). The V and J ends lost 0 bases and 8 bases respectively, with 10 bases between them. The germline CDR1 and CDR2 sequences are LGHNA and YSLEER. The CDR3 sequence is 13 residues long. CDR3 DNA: TGCGCCAGCAGCCAAGAGGAGGGGGGCGGCTACACCTTC. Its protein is CASSQEEGGGYTF.

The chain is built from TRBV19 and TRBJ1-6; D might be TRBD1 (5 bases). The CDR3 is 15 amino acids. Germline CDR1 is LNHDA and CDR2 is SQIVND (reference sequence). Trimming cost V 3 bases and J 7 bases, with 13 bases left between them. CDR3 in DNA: TGTGCCAGTAGTATCTCGGGGGTGTGGAATTCACCCCTCCACTTT. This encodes CASSISGVWNSPLHF.

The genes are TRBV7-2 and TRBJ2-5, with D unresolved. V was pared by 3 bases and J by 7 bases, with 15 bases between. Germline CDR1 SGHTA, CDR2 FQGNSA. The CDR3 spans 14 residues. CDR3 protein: CASSFVSFEGTQYF. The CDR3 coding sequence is TGTGCCAGCAGCTTCGTGAGCTTCGAAGGGACCCAGTACTTC.

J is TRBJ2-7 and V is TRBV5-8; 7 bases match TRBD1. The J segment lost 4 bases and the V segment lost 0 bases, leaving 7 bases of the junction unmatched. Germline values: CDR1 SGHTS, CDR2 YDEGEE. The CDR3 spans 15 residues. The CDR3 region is CASSLVTGDSYEQYF. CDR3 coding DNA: TGTGCCAGCAGCTTGGTTACAGGGGATTCTTACGAGCAGTACTTC.

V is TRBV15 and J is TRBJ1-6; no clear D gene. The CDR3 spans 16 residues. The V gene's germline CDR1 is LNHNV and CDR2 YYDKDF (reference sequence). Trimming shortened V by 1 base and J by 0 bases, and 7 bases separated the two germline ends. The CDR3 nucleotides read TGTGCCACCAGCAGAGGAGGTGCCTCCTATAATTCACCCCTCCACTTT. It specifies CATSRGGASYNSPLHF.